This TCR beta chain was profiled in a study of shared clonotypes between healthy human individuals. Study-level points and caveats: Sampling was confined to blood; repertoires within tissues likely differ.

TCRdb's table, derived via immunoSEQ multiplex PCR, lists solely in-frame clones and lacks some. The sample records approximately 2,200,000 clones, roughly 91% being singletons. A remark on this clone: Antigen unknown. Other DNA sequences within the sample encode an identical CDR3.

The germline V gene has CDR1 SGDLS and CDR2 YYNGEE. Trimming took 0 bases from V and 2 from J, leaving 8 bases between them. This CDR3 contains 14 residues. CD45RO-negative cells were positively selected for CCR7, leaving out terminally differentiated effector memory CD45RA+ cells. The chain couples TRBV9 to TRBJ2-5; D is possibly TRBD2 (5 bases). The sequence derives from a man between 18 and 35 years old in good health. Some clones in this sample may be carry-over from other donors' samples. Sequencing was performed on naive CD8+ T cells from PBMCs. The CDR3 DNA follows: TGTGCCAGCAGCGTAGGTACGGGACAAGAGACCCAGTACTTC. Encoded protein: CASSVGTGQETQYF.